The 24 T cell receptor beta chains in this list originate from one sample, sequenced in a study of cytomegalovirus exposure and HLA in healthy donors. Both 60 Vbeta primers and 13 Jbeta primers went into the PCR. The method was immunoSEQ multiplex PCR; TCRdb's version includes in-frame clones alone and lacks a portion of them. The sample has 150,000 or so clones; about 85% are singletons. Sample: PBMCs. Receptors were obtained from a man aged 30 to 45 in good health and CMV-seropositive.

The chain links TRBV27 to TRBJ1-5; 8 bases align to TRBD1. CDR1 is MNHEY, CDR2 SMNVEV, per germline (reference sequence). The CDR3 runs to 15 residues. The junction had 5 bases not matched to a gene; V was cut back by 1 base and J by 6 bases. The CDR3 loop is CASSLLGQGSQPQHF. The CDR3 nucleotides are TGTGCCAGCAGTTTATTAGGACAGGGAAGTCAGCCCCAGCATTTT.

This clone was seen just once. V gene TRBV7-2 combines with J gene TRBJ2-7; 9 positions match TRBD2. The germline V gene has CDR1 SGHTA and CDR2 FQGNSA. Trimming took 3 bases from V and 6 from J; bases not matched to a gene: 6. This CDR3 comprises 14 residues. In DNA, the CDR3 is TGTGCCAGCAGCTTTAGCGGAGCGGGGGGCGAGCAGTACTTC. Translated: CASSFSGAGGEQYF.

Written as DNA, the CDR3 is TGTGCCAGCAGCTTGGGAGGATCGAACACTGAAGCTTTCTTT. Amino acid sequence: CASSLGGSNTEAFF. This rearrangement joins TRBV5-4 to TRBJ1-1; the D is unclear. Looked up from germline, CDR1 is SGHNT and CDR2 is YYREEE (reference sequence). Trimming removed 0 bases from V and 1 base from J, with 7 bases in between. The CDR3 is 14 residues long. The full variable domain, completed using reference TRBV5-4 and TRBJ1-1, is ETGVTQSPTHLIKTRGQQVTLRCSSQSGHNTVSWYQQALGQGPQFIFQYYREEENGRGNFPPRFSGLQFPNYSSELNVNALELDDSALYLCASSLGGSNTEAFFGQGTRLTVV.

Notes on this clone: One end of the junction varies from germline; a read error may be responsible. Additional DNA sequences in this sample encode the identical CDR3. V usage is TRBV6-5 and J usage is TRBJ1-5; weak D call: TRBD1 (5 bases). CDR1 is MNHEY and CDR2 is SVGAGI in the germline V gene. The CDR3 spans 13 residues. The CDR3 sequence: CASSWGLAQPQHF. In DNA form, the CDR3 reads TGTGCCAGTAGTTGGGGACTAGCTCAGCCCCAGCATTTT.

This clone has just a few counts. This chain links TRBV6-5 with TRBJ2-2; TRBD1 matches at 9 bases. V gave up 5 bases and J gave up 8 bases; unmatched junction bases: 6. CDR1 MNHEY and CDR2 SVGAGI come from the germline V gene. This CDR3 is 14 amino acids long. In nucleotides, the CDR3 is TGTGCCAGCAGTATGGGACAGGGAAGAGGGGAGCTGTTTTTT. This translates into CASSMGQGRGELFF.

The V and J genes are TRBV6-1 and TRBJ2-3; D is ambiguous. CDR1 and CDR2 from the germline V gene are MNHNS and SASEGT. Trimming left V 0 bases short and J 10 bases short, with 11 bases between. The CDR3 has 13 amino acids. This chain's CDR3 is CASSEAPPLAQYF. CDR3 DNA: TGTGCCAGCAGTGAAGCACCCCCTCTAGCGCAGTATTTT.

This clone turned up a few times. V usage is TRBV14 and J usage is TRBJ2-1, with TRBD2 as a possible D gene (6 bases). There are 14 residues in the CDR3. Germline assignment: CDR1 SGHDN and CDR2 FVKESK. The V end lost 2 bases, the J end lost 4 bases, and 9 bases lay between the germline ends. The CDR3 sequence is CASSQNGGYNEQFF. CDR3 DNA sequence: TGTGCCAGCAGCCAAAACGGGGGTTACAATGAGCAGTTCTTC.

This clone was seen a few times. This chain joins TRBV5-6 and TRBJ1-4; the D gene is possibly TRBD1 (6 bases). V shed 2 bases and J shed 2 bases, with 13 bases lying between them. Germline V gene sequence: CDR1 SGHDT, CDR2 YYEEEE. The CDR3 runs to 16 residues. The CDR3 here is CASSLAGAHTNEKLFF. The CDR3 coding sequence is TGTGCCAGCAGCTTAGCGGGGGCCCACACTAATGAAAAACTGTTTTTT.

The chain uses TRBV7-3 and TRBJ2-1, with D possibly matching TRBD2 (5 bases). Trimming shortened V by 5 bases and J by 2 bases, and 22 bases separated the two germline ends. Germline values: CDR1 SGHTA, CDR2 FQGTGA. The CDR3 is 18 amino acids. The CDR3 coding sequence is TGTGCCAGCAGCCCTCGTGCGGGCACTGGACTGCCCTACAATGAGCAGTTCTTC. Its protein is CASSPRAGTGLPYNEQFF.

The chain is built from TRBV29-1 and TRBJ2-1, with 9 bases matching TRBD1. The germline V gene encodes CDR1 SQVTM and CDR2 ANQGSEA. The J segment lost 6 bases and the V segment lost 4 bases, leaving 7 bases of the junction unmatched. This CDR3 comprises 14 residues. The CDR3 sequence: CSVGSGTGSNEQFF. The DNA for the CDR3 is TGCAGCGTTGGGTCCGGGACAGGGAGCAATGAGCAGTTCTTC.

The chain recombines TRBV23-1 with TRBJ2-7, with TRBD1 matching 9 bases. TRBV23-1 is designated an ORF whose function remains uncertain. CDR3 size: 14 residues. Trimming removed 4 bases from V and 5 bases from J; junction bases left unmatched: 6. In nucleotides, the CDR3 is TGCGCCAGCAGTCCCCGGGACAGGGTACACGAGCAGTACTTC. Its protein product is CASSPRDRVHEQYF.

This clone has more than one count but fewer than ten. J is TRBJ2-1 and V is TRBV25-1; 8 bases are a match to TRBD1. J lost 3 bases, V lost 4 bases, and 8 bases had no gene match. CDR3 length: 16 residues. Germline CDR1 is MGHDK and CDR2 is SYGVNS. The CDR3 DNA reads as TGTGCCAGCAGTGGAGCACGACAGGGGCTCTACAATGAGCAGTTCTTC. It encodes CASSGARQGLYNEQFF.

The V and J genes are TRBV4-1 and TRBJ1-4, with D perhaps TRBD1 (6 bases). The germline V and J ends were trimmed by 1 base and 8 bases, with 20 bases remaining between them. The CDR3 length is 17 residues. Germline-derived CDR1 and CDR2 are MGHRA and YSYEKL. CDR3 nucleotides: TGCGCCAGCAGCCAAGGAACATACGGAAGGGGGAAAGAAAAACTGTTTTTT. Its protein is CASSQGTYGRGKEKLFF.

The J gene is TRBJ2-1, the V gene TRBV10-3; no clear D. Trimming left V 7 bases short and J 6 bases short, with 13 bases between. This CDR3 region has 13 residues. The germline CDR1 and CDR2 sequences are ENHRY and SYGVKD. Here the CDR3 DNA reads TGTGCCATCACCCCCCTAGTTGGCAATGAGCAGTTCTTC. Translated: CAITPLVGNEQFF.

V usage is TRBV6-1 and J usage is TRBJ1-4; TRBD1 aligns across 9 bases. V shed 0 bases, J shed 3 bases, and the junction held 8 bases outside the gene matches. This CDR3 contains 18 residues. Germline values: CDR1 MNHNS, CDR2 SASEGT. The CDR3 here is CASSEAPTGGWSNEKLFF. The DNA for the CDR3 is TGTGCCAGCAGTGAAGCGCCGACAGGGGGATGGTCTAATGAAAAACTGTTTTTT.

The chain has TRBV7-2 and TRBJ2-7; D gene ambiguous. Germline-derived CDR1 and CDR2 are SGHTA and FQGNSA. The ends were cut back, 0 bases at V and 4 bases at J, with 10 bases in the middle. The length of the CDR3 is 14 residues. The CDR3 loop reads CASSLAYGGYEQYF. CDR3 nucleotide sequence: TGTGCCAGCAGCTTAGCGTACGGTGGTTACGAGCAGTACTTC. Variable domain in full (rest from reference TRBV7-2 and TRBJ2-7): GAGVSQSPSNKVTEKGKDVELRCDPISGHTALYWYRQSLGQGLEFLIYFQGNSAPDKSGLPSDRFSAERTGGSVSTLTIQRTQQEDSAVYLCASSLAYGGYEQYFGPGTRLTVT.

The chain has TRBV30 and TRBJ1-1, with TRBD1 as a possible D gene (5 bases). The V gene lost 2 bases and the J gene lost 0 bases, with 10 bases spanning the gap. The CDR3 extends over 14 amino acids. CDR1 GTSNPN and CDR2 SVGIG come from the germline V gene (reference sequence). The CDR3 spells CAWSHQGMNTEAFF. The CDR3 DNA reads TGTGCCTGGAGTCATCAGGGAATGAACACTGAAGCTTTCTTT.

The chain uses TRBV2 and TRBJ1-3, with D perhaps TRBD1 (6 bases). The CDR3 covers 13 residues. The germline V gene has CDR1 SNHLY and CDR2 FYNNEI. Trimming took off 6 bases at V and 2 bases at J, with 8 bases between the two ends. The CDR3 bases are TGTGCCAGCAGGACAGGTGCTGGAAACACCATATATTTT. Its protein is CASRTGAGNTIYF.

V usage is TRBV9 and J usage is TRBJ2-3; the match to TRBD2 covers 7 bases. V shed 0 bases, J shed 1 base, and the junction held 8 bases outside the gene matches. The CDR3 runs 17 residues. The V gene's germline CDR1 is SGDLS and CDR2 YYNGEE. CDR3 region: CASSVGGGGGGTDTQYF. The CDR3 bases are TGTGCCAGCAGCGTAGGGGGTGGGGGGGGTGGCACAGATACGCAGTATTTT. The whole variable domain, remainder taken from reference TRBV9 and TRBJ2-3, is DSGVTQTPKHLITATGQRVTLRCSPRSGDLSVYWYQQSLDQGLQFLIQYYNGEERAKGNILERFSAQQFPDLHSELNLSSLELGDSALYFCASSVGGGGGGTDTQYFGPGTRLTVL.

The rearrangement uses TRBV27 and TRBJ2-5; 8 bases are a match to TRBD1. V was pared by 5 bases and J by 7 bases, with 6 bases of the junction left unmatched. The germline CDR1 and CDR2 sequences are MNHEY and SMNVEV (reference sequence). This CDR3 region has 13 residues. This CDR3 is CASSNGQGRTQYF. The CDR3 DNA follows: TGTGCCAGCAGTAACGGACAGGGTAGGACCCAGTACTTC.

This clone was recorded once. J is TRBJ1-4 and V is TRBV11-2; D uncertain. V was cut by 5 bases and J by 4 bases, with 5 bases left in between. This CDR3 is 12 amino acids long. Germline values: CDR1 SGHAT, CDR2 FQNNGV. The CDR3 coding sequence is TGTGCCAGCAGCCCACATAATGAAAAACTGTTTTTT. Its translation: CASSPHNEKLFF.

The genes are TRBV5-1 and TRBJ2-1, with 8 bases aligning to TRBD2. The V gene's germline CDR1 is SGHRS and CDR2 YFSETQ. V lost 0 bases to trimming and J lost 0 bases; unmatched junction nucleotides: 2. There are 16 residues in the CDR3. This chain's CDR3 is CASSLEGTSSYNEQFF. CDR3 in DNA: TGCGCCAGCAGCTTGGAGGGGACTAGCTCCTACAATGAGCAGTTCTTC.

V is TRBV18 and J is TRBJ2-3; no clear D. Germline values: CDR1 KGHSH, CDR2 LQKENI. The CDR3 is made up of 12 amino acids. Trimming took 4 bases from V and 3 from J, leaving 5 bases between them. The CDR3 sequence is CASSLTTDTQYF. CDR3 DNA sequence: TGTGCCAGCTCACTGACTACAGATACGCAGTATTTT.

The rearrangement uses TRBV6-6 and TRBJ2-2; D might be TRBD2 (6 bases). CDR3 size: 16 residues. V was trimmed by 0 bases and J by 4 bases, leaving 12 bases between them. Germline V gene data show CDR1 as MNHNY and CDR2 as SVGAGI (reference sequence). This chain's CDR3 is CASSYSFQRVTGELFF. The CDR3 DNA reads as TGTGCCAGCAGTTACTCGTTCCAGCGGGTCACCGGGGAGCTGTTTTTT.